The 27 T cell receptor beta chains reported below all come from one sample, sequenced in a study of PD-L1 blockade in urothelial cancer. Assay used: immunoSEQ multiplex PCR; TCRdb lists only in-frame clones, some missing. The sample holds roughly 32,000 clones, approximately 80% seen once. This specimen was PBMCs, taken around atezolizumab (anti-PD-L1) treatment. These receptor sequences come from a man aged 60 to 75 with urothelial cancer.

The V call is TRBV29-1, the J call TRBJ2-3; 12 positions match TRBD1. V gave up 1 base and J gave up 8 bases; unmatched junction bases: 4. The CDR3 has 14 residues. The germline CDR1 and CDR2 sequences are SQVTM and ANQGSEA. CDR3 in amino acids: CSVEGDRGLGTQYF. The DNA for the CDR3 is TGCAGCGTTGAAGGGGACAGGGGGCTCGGTACGCAGTATTTT.

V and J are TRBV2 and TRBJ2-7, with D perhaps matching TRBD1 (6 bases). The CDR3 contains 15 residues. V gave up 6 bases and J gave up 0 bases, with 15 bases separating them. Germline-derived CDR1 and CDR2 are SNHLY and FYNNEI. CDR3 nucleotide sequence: TGTGCCAGCAGCGGACAGACGGGAAGCTCCTACGAGCAGTACTTC. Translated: CASSGQTGSSYEQYF.

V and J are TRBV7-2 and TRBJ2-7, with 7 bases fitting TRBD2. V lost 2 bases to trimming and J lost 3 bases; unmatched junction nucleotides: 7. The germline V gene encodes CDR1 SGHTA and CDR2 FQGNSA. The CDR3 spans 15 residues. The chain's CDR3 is CASSLSGGHIYEQYF. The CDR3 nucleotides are TGTGCCAGCAGCTTATCGGGGGGTCATATCTACGAGCAGTACTTC.

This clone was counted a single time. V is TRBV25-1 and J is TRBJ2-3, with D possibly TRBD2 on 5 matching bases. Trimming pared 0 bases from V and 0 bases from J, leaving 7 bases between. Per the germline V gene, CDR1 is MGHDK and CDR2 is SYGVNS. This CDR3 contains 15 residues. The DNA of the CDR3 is TGTGCCAGCAGTGAATATAGGACTAGCACAGATACGCAGTATTTT. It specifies CASSEYRTSTDTQYF.

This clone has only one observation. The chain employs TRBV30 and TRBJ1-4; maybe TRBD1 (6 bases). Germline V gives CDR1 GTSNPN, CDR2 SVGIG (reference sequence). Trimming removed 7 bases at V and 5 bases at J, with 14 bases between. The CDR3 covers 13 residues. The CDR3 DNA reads TGTGCCTCACGACAGGACGCGAATGAAAAACTGTTTTTT. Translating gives CASRQDANEKLFF. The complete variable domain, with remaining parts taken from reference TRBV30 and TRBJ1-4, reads SQTIHQWPATLVQPVGSPLSLECTVEGTSNPNLYWYRQAAGRGLQLLFYSVGIGQISSEVPQNLSASRPQDRQFILSSKKLLLSDSGFYLCASRQDANEKLFFGSGTQLSVL.

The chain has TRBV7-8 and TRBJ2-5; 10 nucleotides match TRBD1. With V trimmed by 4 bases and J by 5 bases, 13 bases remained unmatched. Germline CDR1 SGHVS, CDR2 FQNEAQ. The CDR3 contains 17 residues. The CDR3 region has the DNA TGTGCCAGCAGCTCGTCCGAAAGGGACAGGGGAGAGGAGACCCAGTACTTC. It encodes CASSSSERDRGEETQYF.

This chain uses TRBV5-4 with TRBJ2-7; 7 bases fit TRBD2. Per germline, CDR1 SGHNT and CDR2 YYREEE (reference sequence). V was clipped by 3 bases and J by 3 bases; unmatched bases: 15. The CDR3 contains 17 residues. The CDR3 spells CASSSTLGGGSNYEQYF. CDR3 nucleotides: TGTGCCAGCAGCTCCACCCTAGGCGGCGGGAGTAACTACGAGCAGTACTTC. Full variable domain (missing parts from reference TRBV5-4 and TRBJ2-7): ETGVTQSPTHLIKTRGQQVTLRCSSQSGHNTVSWYQQALGQGPQFIFQYYREEENGRGNFPPRFSGLQFPNYSSELNVNALELDDSALYLCASSSTLGGGSNYEQYFGPGTRLTVT.

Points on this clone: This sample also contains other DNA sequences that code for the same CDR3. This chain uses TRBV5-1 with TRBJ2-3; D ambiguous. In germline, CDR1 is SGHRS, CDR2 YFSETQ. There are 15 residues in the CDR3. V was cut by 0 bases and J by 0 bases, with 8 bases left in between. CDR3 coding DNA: TGCGCCAGCAGCTTGGTTTCCGGGAGCACAGATACGCAGTATTTT. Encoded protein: CASSLVSGSTDTQYF.

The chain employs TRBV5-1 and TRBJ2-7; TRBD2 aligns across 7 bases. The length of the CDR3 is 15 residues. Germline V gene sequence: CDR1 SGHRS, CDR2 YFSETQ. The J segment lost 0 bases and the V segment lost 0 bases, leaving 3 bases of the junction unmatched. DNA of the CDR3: TGCGCCAGCAGCTTGGGCGGGAGTGCCTCCTACGAGCAGTACTTC. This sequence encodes CASSLGGSASYEQYF.

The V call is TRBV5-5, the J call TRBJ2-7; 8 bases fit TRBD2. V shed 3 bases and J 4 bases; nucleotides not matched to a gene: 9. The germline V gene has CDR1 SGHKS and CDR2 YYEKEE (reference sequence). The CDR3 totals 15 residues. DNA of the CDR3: TGTGCCAGCAGCTCGACCATGACTAGCGTTTACGAGCAGTACTTC. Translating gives CASSSTMTSVYEQYF.

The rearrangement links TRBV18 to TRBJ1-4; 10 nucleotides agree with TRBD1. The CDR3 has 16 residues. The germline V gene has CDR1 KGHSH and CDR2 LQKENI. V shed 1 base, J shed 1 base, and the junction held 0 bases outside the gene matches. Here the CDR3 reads CASSPRDRGTNEKLFF. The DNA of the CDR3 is TGTGCCAGCTCACCACGGGACAGGGGAACTAATGAAAAACTGTTTTTT.

The CDR3 loop reads CASSLGQSSNQPQHF. Written as DNA, the CDR3 is TGTGCCAGCAGCCTCGGACAGAGTAGCAATCAGCCCCAGCATTTT. The J gene is TRBJ1-5, the V gene TRBV6-5, with D tentatively TRBD1 (6 bases). Per the germline V gene, CDR1 is MNHEY and CDR2 is SVGAGI. Trimming pared 6 bases from V and 0 bases from J, leaving 12 bases between. There are 15 residues in the CDR3.

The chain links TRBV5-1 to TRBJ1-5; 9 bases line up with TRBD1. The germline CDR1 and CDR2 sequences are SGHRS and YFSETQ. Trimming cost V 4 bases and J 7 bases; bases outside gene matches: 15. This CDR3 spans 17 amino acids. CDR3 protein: CASSPLPGQGGDQPQHF. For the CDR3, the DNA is TGCGCCAGCAGCCCTCTACCGGGACAGGGTGGGGACCAGCCCCAGCATTTT.

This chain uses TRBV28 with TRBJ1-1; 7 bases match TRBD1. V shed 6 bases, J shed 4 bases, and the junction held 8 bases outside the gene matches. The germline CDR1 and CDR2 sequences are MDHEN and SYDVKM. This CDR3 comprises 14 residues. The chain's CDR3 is CASRRPGDSTEAFF. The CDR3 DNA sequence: TGTGCCAGCAGACGTCCGGGGGACAGCACTGAAGCTTTCTTT.

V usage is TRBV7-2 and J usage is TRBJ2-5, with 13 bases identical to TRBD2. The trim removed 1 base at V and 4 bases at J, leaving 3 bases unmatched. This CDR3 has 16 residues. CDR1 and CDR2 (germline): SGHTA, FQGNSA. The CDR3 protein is CASSLGLAGGGETQYF. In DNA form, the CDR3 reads TGTGCCAGCAGCTTAGGACTAGCGGGGGGTGGAGAGACCCAGTACTTC.

For the CDR3, the DNA is TGTGCCAGCAGTGGACAGAGCTCCTACGAGCAGTACTTC. Amino acid sequence: CASSGQSSYEQYF. The rearrangement joins TRBV6-6 to TRBJ2-7; possible D gene TRBD1, 6 bases. The CDR3 has 13 residues. Germline values: CDR1 MNHNY, CDR2 SVGAGI (reference sequence). V was trimmed by 5 bases and J by 0 bases, leaving 8 bases between them.

The CDR3 DNA sequence: TGTGCCAGCAGCTCCGCGGGGTTTTCTGGAAACACCATATATTTT. It encodes CASSSAGFSGNTIYF. This chain links TRBV7-9 with TRBJ1-3; unclear D gene. Trimming shortened V by 4 bases and J by 1 base, and 11 bases separated the two germline ends. Germline CDR1 reads SEHNR; CDR2 reads FQNEAQ (reference sequence). This CDR3 has 15 amino acids.

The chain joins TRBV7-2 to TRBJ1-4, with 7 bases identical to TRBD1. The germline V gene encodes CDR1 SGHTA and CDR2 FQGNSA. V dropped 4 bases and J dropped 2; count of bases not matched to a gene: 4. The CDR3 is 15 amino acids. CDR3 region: CASSSGGFTNEKLFF. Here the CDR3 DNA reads TGTGCCAGCAGCTCAGGGGGTTTCACTAATGAAAAACTGTTTTTT.

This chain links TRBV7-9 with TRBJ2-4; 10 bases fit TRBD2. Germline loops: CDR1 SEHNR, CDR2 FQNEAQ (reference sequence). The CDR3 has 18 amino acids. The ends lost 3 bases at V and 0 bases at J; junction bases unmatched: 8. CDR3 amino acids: CASSFGSGGTSAKNIQYF. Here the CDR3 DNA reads TGTGCCAGCAGCTTTGGTAGCGGGGGGACGTCAGCCAAAAACATTCAGTACTTC.

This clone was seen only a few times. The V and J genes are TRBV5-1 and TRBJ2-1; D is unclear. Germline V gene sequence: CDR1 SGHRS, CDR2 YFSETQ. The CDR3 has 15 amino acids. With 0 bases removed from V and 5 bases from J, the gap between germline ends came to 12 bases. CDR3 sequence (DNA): TGCGCCAGCAGCTTGGGCCTGACTTCCAACAATGAGCAGTTCTTC. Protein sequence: CASSLGLTSNNEQFF.

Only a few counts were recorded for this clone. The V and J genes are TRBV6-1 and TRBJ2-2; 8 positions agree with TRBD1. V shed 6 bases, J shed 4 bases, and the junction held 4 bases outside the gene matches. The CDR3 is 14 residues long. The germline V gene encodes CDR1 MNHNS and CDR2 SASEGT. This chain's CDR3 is CASRLTGVTGELFF. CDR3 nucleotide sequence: TGTGCCAGCAGGTTGACAGGGGTCACCGGGGAGCTGTTTTTT.

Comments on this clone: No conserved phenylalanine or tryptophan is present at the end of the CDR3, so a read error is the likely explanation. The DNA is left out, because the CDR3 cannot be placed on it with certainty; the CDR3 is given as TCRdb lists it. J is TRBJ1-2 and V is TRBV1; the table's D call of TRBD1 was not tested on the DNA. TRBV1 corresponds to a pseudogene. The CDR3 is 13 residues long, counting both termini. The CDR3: CTSSQADKDSSAG.

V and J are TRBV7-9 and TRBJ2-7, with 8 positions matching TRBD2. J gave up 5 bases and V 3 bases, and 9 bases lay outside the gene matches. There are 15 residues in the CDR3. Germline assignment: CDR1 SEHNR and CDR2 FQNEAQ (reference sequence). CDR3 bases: TGTGCCAGCAGCTTGTTAGCGGGAAGCCTCCACGAGCAGTACTTC. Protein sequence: CASSLLAGSLHEQYF.

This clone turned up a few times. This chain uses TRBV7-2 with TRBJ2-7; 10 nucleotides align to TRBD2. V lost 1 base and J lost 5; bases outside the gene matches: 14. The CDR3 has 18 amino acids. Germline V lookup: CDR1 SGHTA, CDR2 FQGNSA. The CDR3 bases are TGTGCCAGCAGCTTAGTTGCAATTGCTAGCGGGGGTAACCACGAGCAGTACTTC. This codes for CASSLVAIASGGNHEQYF.

CDR3 DNA: TGTGCCAGCAGTAGAAGGGGGACGGGTAATGAAAAACTGTTTTTT. This gives the protein CASSRRGTGNEKLFF. The rearrangement joins TRBV11-2 to TRBJ1-4; D may be TRBD1 (6 bases). Trimming took off 6 bases at V and 4 bases at J, with 15 bases between the two ends. This CDR3 comprises 15 residues. Germline-derived CDR1 and CDR2 are SGHAT and FQNNGV.

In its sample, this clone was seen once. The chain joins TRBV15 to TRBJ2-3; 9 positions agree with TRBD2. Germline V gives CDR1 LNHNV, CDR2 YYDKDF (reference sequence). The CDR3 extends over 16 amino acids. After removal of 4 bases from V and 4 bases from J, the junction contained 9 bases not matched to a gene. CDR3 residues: CATSTGGLAGPDTQYF. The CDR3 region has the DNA TGTGCCACCAGCACCGGGGGACTAGCCGGCCCAGATACGCAGTATTTT.

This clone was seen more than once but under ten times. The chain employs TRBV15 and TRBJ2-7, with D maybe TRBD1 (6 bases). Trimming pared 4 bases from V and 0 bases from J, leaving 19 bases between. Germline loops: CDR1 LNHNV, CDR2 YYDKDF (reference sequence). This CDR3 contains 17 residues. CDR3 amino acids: CATSTDPDRDLSYEQYF. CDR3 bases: TGTGCCACCAGCACCGATCCGGACAGAGACCTCTCCTACGAGCAGTACTTC.